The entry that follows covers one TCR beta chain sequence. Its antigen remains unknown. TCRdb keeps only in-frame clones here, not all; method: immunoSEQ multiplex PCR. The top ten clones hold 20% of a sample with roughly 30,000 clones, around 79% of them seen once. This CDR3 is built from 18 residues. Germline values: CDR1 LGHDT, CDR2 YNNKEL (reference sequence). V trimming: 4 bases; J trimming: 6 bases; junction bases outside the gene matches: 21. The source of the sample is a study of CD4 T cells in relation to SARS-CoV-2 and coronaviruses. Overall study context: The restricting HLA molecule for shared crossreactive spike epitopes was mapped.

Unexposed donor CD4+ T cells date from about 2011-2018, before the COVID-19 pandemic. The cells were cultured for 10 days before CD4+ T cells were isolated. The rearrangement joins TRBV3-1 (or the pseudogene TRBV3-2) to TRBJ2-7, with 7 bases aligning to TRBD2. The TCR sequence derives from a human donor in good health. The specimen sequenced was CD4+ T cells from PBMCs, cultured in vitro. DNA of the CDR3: TGTGCCAGCAGCCCATGGTTGGAGCCGGGCGGGAGAAACTCCGAGCAGTACTTC. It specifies CASSPWLEPGGRNSEQYF.